This T cell receptor beta chain was identified in a study of cytomegalovirus exposure and HLA in healthy donors. Notes on the study in general: Among TCR beta chains, those listed as cytomegalovirus-associated numbered about 160.

Amplification used 60 Vbeta primers and 13 Jbeta primers. Clones were read by immunoSEQ multiplex PCR, and TCRdb kept only the in-frame ones, dropping some. The sample gives some 180,000 clones, 79% of which show up once; around 4.3% is in the top ten. CDR1 and CDR2 (germline): MGHRA, YSYEKL. V gave up 4 bases and J gave up 3 bases, with 18 bases separating them. The CDR3 is 16 residues long. About this clone: Its antigen is unknown.

Input material: PBMCs. J is TRBJ1-2 and V is TRBV4-1; D ambiguous. The receptor was derived from a woman aged 25 to 39 in good health and CMV-seropositive. The CDR3 bases are TGCGCCAGCAGCCTGTTCTCGACTGGCAGCTACTATGGCTACACCTTC. Residues: CASSLFSTGSYYGYTF.